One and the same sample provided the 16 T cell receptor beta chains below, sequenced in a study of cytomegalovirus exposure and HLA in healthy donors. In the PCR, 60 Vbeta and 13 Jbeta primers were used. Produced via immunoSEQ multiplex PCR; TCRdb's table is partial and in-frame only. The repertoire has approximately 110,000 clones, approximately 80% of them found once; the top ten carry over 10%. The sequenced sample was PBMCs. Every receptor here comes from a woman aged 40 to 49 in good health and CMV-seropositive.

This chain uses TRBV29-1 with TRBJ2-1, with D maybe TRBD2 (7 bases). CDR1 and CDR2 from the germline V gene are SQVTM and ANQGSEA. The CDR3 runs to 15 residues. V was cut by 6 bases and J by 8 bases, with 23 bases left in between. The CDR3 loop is CSVAGARGGLDEQFF. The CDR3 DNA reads TGCAGCGTCGCGGGGGCGAGGGGAGGGTTAGATGAGCAGTTCTTC.

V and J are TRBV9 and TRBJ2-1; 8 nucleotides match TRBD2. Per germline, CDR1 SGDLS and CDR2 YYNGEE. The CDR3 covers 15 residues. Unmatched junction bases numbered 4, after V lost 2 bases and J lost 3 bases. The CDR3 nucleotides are TGTGCCAGCAGCGTGGGTAGCGGGATCTACAATGAGCAGTTCTTC. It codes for CASSVGSGIYNEQFF.

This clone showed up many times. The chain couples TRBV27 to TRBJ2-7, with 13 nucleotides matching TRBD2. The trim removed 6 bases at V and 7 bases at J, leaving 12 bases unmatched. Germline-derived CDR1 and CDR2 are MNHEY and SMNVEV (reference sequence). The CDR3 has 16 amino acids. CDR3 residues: CASRGPTGLAGLEQYF. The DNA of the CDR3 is TGTGCCAGCAGGGGTCCCACGGGACTAGCGGGATTAGAGCAGTACTTC.

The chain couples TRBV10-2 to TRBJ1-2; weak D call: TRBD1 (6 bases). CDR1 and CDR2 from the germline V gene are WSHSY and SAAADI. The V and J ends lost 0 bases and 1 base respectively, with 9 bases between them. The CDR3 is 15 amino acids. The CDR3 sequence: CASSESTGFNYGYTF. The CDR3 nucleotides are TGCGCCAGCAGTGAGTCGACAGGTTTTAACTATGGCTACACCTTC.

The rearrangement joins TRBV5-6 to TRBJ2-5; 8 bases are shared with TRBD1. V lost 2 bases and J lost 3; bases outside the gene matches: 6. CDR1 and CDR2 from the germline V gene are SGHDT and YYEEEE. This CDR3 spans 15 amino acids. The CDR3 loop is CASSFGAGGEETQYF. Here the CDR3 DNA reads TGTGCCAGCAGCTTTGGGGCAGGGGGCGAAGAGACCCAGTACTTC.

Here the CDR3 DNA reads TGTGCCAGCAGCTTAATTTTAGGGGCACCAGATACGCAGTATTTT. Its translation: CASSLILGAPDTQYF. The J gene is TRBJ2-3, the V gene TRBV11-2; D perhaps matches TRBD1 (5 bases). V gave up 2 bases and J gave up 4 bases, with 13 bases separating them. Germline-derived CDR1 and CDR2 are SGHAT and FQNNGV. The CDR3 totals 15 residues.

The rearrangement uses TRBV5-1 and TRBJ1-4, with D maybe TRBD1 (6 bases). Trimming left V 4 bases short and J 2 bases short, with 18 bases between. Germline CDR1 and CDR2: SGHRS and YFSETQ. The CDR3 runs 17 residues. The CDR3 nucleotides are TGCGCCAGCAGCGATGGACAGTTTGGGGGCACTAATGAAAAACTGTTTTTT. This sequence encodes CASSDGQFGGTNEKLFF.

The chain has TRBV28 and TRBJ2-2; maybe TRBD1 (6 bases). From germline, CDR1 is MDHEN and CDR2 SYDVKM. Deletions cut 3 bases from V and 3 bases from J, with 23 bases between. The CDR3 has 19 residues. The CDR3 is CASSLPEQGLLGYTGELFF. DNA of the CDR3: TGTGCCAGCAGTTTGCCCGAACAGGGCTTACTGGGATACACCGGGGAGCTGTTTTTT. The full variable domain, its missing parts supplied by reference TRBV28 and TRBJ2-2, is DVKVTQSSRYLVKRTGEKVFLECVQDMDHENMFWYRQDPGLGLRLIYFSYDVKMKEKGDIPEGYSVSREKKERFSLILESASTNQTSMYLCASSLPEQGLLGYTGELFFGEGSRLTVL.

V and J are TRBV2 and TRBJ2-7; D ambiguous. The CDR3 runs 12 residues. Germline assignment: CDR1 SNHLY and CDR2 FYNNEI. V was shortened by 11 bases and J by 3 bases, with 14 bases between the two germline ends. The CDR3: CAAGVANYEQYF. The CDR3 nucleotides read TGTGCCGCCGGAGTAGCTAACTACGAGCAGTACTTC.

The CDR3 region has the DNA TGTGCCTGGAGACCGGGACTAGCGGGTGGGAACTACGAGCAGTACTTC. Translated, it gives CAWRPGLAGGNYEQYF. The gene calls are TRBV30 and TRBJ2-7; 12 bases are a match to TRBD2. This CDR3 has 16 amino acids. Germline values: CDR1 GTSNPN, CDR2 SVGIG (reference sequence). With V trimmed by 3 bases and J by 3 bases, 9 bases remained unmatched.

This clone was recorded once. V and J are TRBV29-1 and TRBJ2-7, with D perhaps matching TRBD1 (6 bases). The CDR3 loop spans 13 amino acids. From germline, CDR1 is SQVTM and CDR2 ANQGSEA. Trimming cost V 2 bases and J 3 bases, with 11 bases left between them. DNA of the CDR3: TGCAGCGTTGAAACAGGGATGGGCTACGAGCAGTACTTC. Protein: CSVETGMGYEQYF.

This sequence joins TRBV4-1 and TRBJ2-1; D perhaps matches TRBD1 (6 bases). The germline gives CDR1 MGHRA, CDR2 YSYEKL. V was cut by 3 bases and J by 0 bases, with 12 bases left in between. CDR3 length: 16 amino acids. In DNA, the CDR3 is TGCGCCAGCAGCCAGGTCAGGGGAAGCTCCTACAATGAGCAGTTCTTC. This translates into CASSQVRGSSYNEQFF.

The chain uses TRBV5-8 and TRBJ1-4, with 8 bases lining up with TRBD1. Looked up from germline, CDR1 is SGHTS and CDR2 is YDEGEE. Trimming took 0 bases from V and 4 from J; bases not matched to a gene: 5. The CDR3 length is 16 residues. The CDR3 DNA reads TGTGCCAGCAGCTTGGCCGGGACAGGCGTTAATGAAAAACTGTTTTTT. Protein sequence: CASSLAGTGVNEKLFF. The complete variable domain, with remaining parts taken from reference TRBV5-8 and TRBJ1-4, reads EAGVTQSPTHLIKTRGQQATLRCSPISGHTSVYWYQQALGLGLQFLLWYDEGEERNRGNFPPRFSGRQFPNYSSELNVNALELEDSALYLCASSLAGTGVNEKLFFGSGTQLSVL.

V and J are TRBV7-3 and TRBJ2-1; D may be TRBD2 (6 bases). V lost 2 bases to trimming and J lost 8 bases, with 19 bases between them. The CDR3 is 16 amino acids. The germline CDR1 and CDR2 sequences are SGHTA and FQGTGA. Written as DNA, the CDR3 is TGTGCCAGCAGCTTAGGTCGGCTAGCGTTGAGGGATGAGCAGTTCTTC. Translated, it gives CASSLGRLALRDEQFF.

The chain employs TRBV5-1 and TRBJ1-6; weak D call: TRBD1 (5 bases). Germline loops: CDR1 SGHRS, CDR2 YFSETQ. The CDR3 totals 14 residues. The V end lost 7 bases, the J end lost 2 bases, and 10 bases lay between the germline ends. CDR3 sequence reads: CASSGGAYNSPLHF. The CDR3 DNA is TGCGCCAGCTCGGGGGGAGCCTATAATTCACCCCTCCACTTT.

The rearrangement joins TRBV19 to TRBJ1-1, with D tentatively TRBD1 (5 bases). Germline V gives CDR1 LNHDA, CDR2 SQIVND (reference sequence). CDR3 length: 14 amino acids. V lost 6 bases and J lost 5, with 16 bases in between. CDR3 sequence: CASRFTGAGTEAFF. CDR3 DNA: TGTGCCAGTAGGTTCACAGGAGCCGGAACTGAAGCTTTCTTT.